Included here is one T cell receptor (beta chain) sequence, with context. This sample is part of a study of T cell clusters in autoimmune cytopenias. TRB was amplified by touch-down multiplex PCR, primer pools A and B combined. After re-calling the multiplex PCR reads, TCRdb lists one entry per CDR3 protein, DNA absent. Found here are around 7,100 distinct CDR3 sequences; the top ten clones hold 55% to 75%. The CDR3 has 15 amino acids. TRB amplification used approximately 250 ng of peripheral blood genomic DNA. This same sample was also part of a study on T cell repertoires in aging, cancer and after chemotherapy.

The material sequenced was peripheral blood. The source of this sequence is a human donor in good health. The gene calls are TRBV12-3 or TRBV12-4 and TRBJ2-1; the D gene TCRdb calls, TRBD2, cannot be checked with no DNA. CDR3 protein: CASSPLAGHLSEQFF.